Below, 14 T cell receptor beta chains from the same sample are listed, as sequenced in a study of tumor-infiltrating lymphocytes in primary liver carcinoma. Alongside blood RNA obtained from unsorted whole blood, germline DNA was also extracted. From about 530 ng total RNA, TCR beta cDNA was generated with a primer in the constant region. Generation of the TCR beta libraries relied on three nested multiplex PCR rounds using slightly modified ARM-PCR. The two initial PCR rounds, nine to eleven cycles each, used TRBV1-TRBV30 forward and C-beta reverse primers. From the multiplex PCR reads, TCRdb called clonotypes with MiXCR, one entry per CDR3 protein. The sample has some 190,000 distinct CDR3 sequences, around 60% seen once. The sample consisted of peripheral blood. Receptors originate from a man aged 35-49 years with primary liver carcinoma and hepatitis B virus infection.

This clonotype occurred once. The chain recombines TRBV5-1 with TRBJ2-2; TRBD1 matches 9 bases. The CDR3 sequence is 17 residues long. The junction had 3 bases not matched to a gene; V was cut back by 0 bases and J by 0 bases. Germline assignment: CDR1 SGHRS and CDR2 YFSETQ. The CDR3 spells CASSLAGTGTNTGELFF. The CDR3 DNA reads as TGCGCCAGCAGCTTGGCGGGGACAGGGACGAACACCGGGGAGCTGTTTTTT.

This chain connects TRBV15 to TRBJ2-7; possible D gene TRBD1, 5 bases. Trimming took 0 bases from V and 6 from J, leaving 12 bases between them. The CDR3 sequence is 14 residues long. Germline CDR1 is LNHNV and CDR2 is YYDKDF (reference sequence). The DNA of the CDR3 is TGTGCCACCAGCAGAGATCAGGGCAGGGTCGAGCAGTACTTC. It is translated as CATSRDQGRVEQYF.

This sequence joins TRBV28 and TRBJ1-3; D is uncertain. This CDR3 spans 14 amino acids. CDR1 and CDR2 from the germline V gene are MDHEN and SYDVKM. Trimming took 7 bases from V and 3 from J, leaving 13 bases between them. CDR3 residues: CASTSISGGNTIYF. CDR3 bases: TGTGCCAGCACTTCTATATCCGGTGGAAACACCATATATTTT.

The chain has TRBV7-8 and TRBJ2-3; no definite D call. V lost 5 bases, J lost 0 bases, and 9 bases lay in between. The germline V gene has CDR1 SGHVS and CDR2 FQNEAQ. CDR3 size: 14 residues. CDR3 sequence reads: CASSAMPSTDTQYF. For the CDR3, the DNA is TGTGCCAGCAGCGCAATGCCAAGCACAGATACGCAGTATTTT.

On this clonotype: This may come from a read error, since a much larger clone is one base off. The rearrangement links TRBV7-8 to TRBJ2-7; 7 positions agree with TRBD2. The CDR3 sequence is 15 residues long. Germline CDR1 is SGHVS and CDR2 is FQNEAQ. V lost 0 bases and J lost 5; bases outside the gene matches: 7. CDR3 protein: CASSLAPGTTNEQYF. In nucleotides, the CDR3 is TGTGCCAGCAGCTTAGCGCCCGGGACTACGAACGAGCAGTACTTC.

The chain couples TRBV12-5 to TRBJ2-3; D may be TRBD1 (5 bases). The CDR3 covers 13 residues. In germline, CDR1 is LGHNT, CDR2 FRNRAP. Trimming removed 9 bases from V and 3 bases from J, with 13 bases in between. The CDR3 DNA follows: TGTGCTAGAGCCCAGGGTAGTACAGATACGCAGTATTTT. Residues: CARAQGSTDTQYF.

As concerns this clonotype: A junction end diverges from the germline sequence, so it may reflect a read error. The chain joins TRBV29-1 to TRBJ1-1, with D hard to call. This CDR3 contains 15 residues. CDR1 SQVTM and CDR2 ANQGSEA come from the germline V gene. As DNA, the CDR3 is TGCAGCGTTGTCTGGCGGGATAAGGAAAACACTGAAACTTTCTTT. Protein: CSVVWRDKENTETFF.

A remark on this clonotype: Possible read error: a much larger clone is one base away. The V call is TRBV11-2, the J call TRBJ2-7; 8 nucleotides match TRBD1. The germline gives CDR1 SGHAT, CDR2 FQNNGV. The trim removed 4 bases at V and 3 bases at J, leaving 11 bases unmatched. CDR3 length: 16 amino acids. The CDR3 sequence is CASSWSVGQGVYEQYF. The CDR3 nucleotides read TGTGCCAGCAGCTGGAGTGTAGGACAGGGCGTCTACGAGCAGTACTTC.

The chain combines TRBV4-1 with TRBJ2-2; either TRBD1 or TRBD2 may fit D (5 bases each). Trimming pared 4 bases from V and 4 bases from J, leaving 16 bases between. The CDR3 has 16 amino acids. Germline CDR1 and CDR2: MGHRA and YSYEKL. The CDR3 DNA follows: TGCGCCAGCAGCCGGGACGGAATACGGGCCACCGGGGAGCTGTTTTTT. It specifies CASSRDGIRATGELFF.

As regards this clonotype: At one end, the junction sequence differs from germline, possibly due to a read error. The chain links TRBV11-2 to TRBJ2-3, with 8 bases fitting TRBD1. The germline V gene encodes CDR1 SGHAT and CDR2 FQNNGV. The CDR3 sequence is 17 residues long. CDR3 sequence reads: CASSLEEGTGLTDAQYF. The CDR3 region has the DNA TGTGCCAGCAGCTTGGAGGAGGGGACAGGCCTCACAGATGCGCAGTATTTT.

The chain joins TRBV4-1 to TRBJ2-1, with a weak D call TRBD1 (6 bases). The V end was cut by 4 bases, the J end by 5 bases, with 18 bases between. The germline V gene has CDR1 MGHRA and CDR2 YSYEKL. There are 16 residues in the CDR3. CDR3 DNA sequence: TGCGCCAGCAGCCCCGCAGTGGGGGCAGCCCACAATGAGCAGTTCTTC. Its protein is CASSPAVGAAHNEQFF.

The V gene is TRBV10-3, the J gene TRBJ1-2; the D gene is possibly TRBD1 (5 bases). CDR1 ENHRY and CDR2 SYGVKD come from the germline V gene. The CDR3 has 21 amino acids. Deletions cut 3 bases from V and 0 bases from J, with 29 bases between. The CDR3 is CAISDHHRPGDGDAANYGYTF. The CDR3 DNA sequence: TGTGCCATCAGTGACCACCACCGCCCCGGGGACGGGGACGCGGCTAACTATGGCTACACCTTC.

For this clonotype: A read error may produce the germline difference seen at one junction end. The J gene is TRBJ2-2, the V gene TRBV11-2, with D perhaps matching TRBD2 (6 bases). Germline CDR1 reads SGHAT; CDR2 reads FQNNGV. CDR3 size: 12 residues. CDR3 sequence (DNA): TGTGCCAACAGCTTAGCCGGCGGGGAGCTGTTTTTC. It is translated as CANSLAGGELFF.

A remark on this clonotype: A junction end diverges from the germline sequence, so it may reflect a read error. This chain joins TRBV6-5 and TRBJ2-3, with D perhaps TRBD2 (6 bases). This CDR3 has 16 residues. Germline CDR1 is MNHEY and CDR2 is SVGAGI. The CDR3 bases are TGTGCCAGCAGTCGCTGGGGCGGGACGAGCACAGATATGCAGTATTTT. This gives the protein CASSRWGGTSTDMQYF.